This T cell receptor (beta chain) derives from a study of OX40 agonist ivuxolimab in advanced cancers. At the level of the study: Subjects had a mean age of about 61 years, with a range of about 20 to 85; less than 90% were male. Findings and limits, study-wide: At doses 0.1 to 3.0 mg/kg, CD4+ and CD8+ clones expanded.

There are 14 residues in the CDR3. Germline V gene sequence: CDR1 SGHTA, CDR2 FQGTGA. V lost 2 bases to trimming and J lost 2 bases, with 8 bases between them. Patients were excluded for autoimmune disease history or systemic immunosuppression. About this clone itself: Its antigen is as yet unknown.

Measured with immunoSEQ multiplex PCR; TCRdb has only the in-frame clones, and not every one. The sample includes around 68,000 clones, around 93% of them seen just once. The source of this sequence is an adult with an advanced solid tumor such as melanoma, head and neck, liver or kidney cancer. This specimen consisted of CD4+ or CD8+ T cells sorted from blood, obtained in a trial of the OX40 agonist ivuxolimab. The chain links TRBV7-3 to TRBJ2-3; D ambiguous. The CDR3: CASSLGSPTDTQYF. The DNA of the CDR3 is TGTGCCAGCAGCTTAGGTTCCCCCACAGATACGCAGTATTTT. Together with reference TRBV7-3 and TRBJ2-3, the CDR3 gives the full variable domain: GAGVSQTPSNKVTEKGKYVELRCDPISGHTALYWYRQSLGQGPEFLIYFQGTGAADDSGLPNDRFFAVRPEGSVSTLKIQRTERGDSAVYLCASSLGSPTDTQYFGPGTRLTVL.